Below are 26 T cell receptor beta chains sequenced from a single sample in a study of T cell repertoires in MIS-A myocarditis. The protocol was immunoSEQ multiplex PCR, while the TCRdb copy is restricted to in-frame clones and leaves out a portion. The table includes some 6,100 clones, 75% to 80% detected once. Material: interventricular septum heart tissue obtained at autopsy. The receptors were gathered from a man aged 18-30 years with fulminant myocarditis from multisystem inflammatory syndrome in adults (MIS-A) after COVID-19.

The chain links TRBV7-8 to TRBJ1-5; 7 bases match TRBD1. Germline assignment: CDR1 SGHVS and CDR2 FQNEAQ. The CDR3 is 15 amino acids. V shed 3 bases, J shed 5 bases, and the junction held 7 bases outside the gene matches. The CDR3 spells CASSFLGQPYQPQHF. The CDR3 coding sequence is TGTGCCAGCAGCTTCTTGGGACAGCCGTATCAGCCCCAGCATTTT.

This chain uses TRBV12-3 or TRBV12-4 with TRBJ1-3; D remains unclear. The length of the CDR3 is 11 residues. The chain's CDR3 is CATRPGNTIYF. The CDR3 nucleotides are TGTGCGACACGCCCAGGAAACACCATATATTTT.

This clone was counted a single time. The genes are TRBV7-2 and TRBJ2-5, with a possible D match to TRBD1 (6 bases). The germline V and J ends were trimmed by 5 bases and 5 bases, with 21 bases remaining between them. The CDR3 consists of 16 residues. Germline V CDR1 and CDR2: SGHTA, FQGNSA. CDR3 DNA sequence: TGTGCCAGCAGCCGGCGGGCGCAACAGGGCCGGGAGACCCAGTACTTC. Protein sequence: CASSRRAQQGRETQYF.

The chain carries TRBV7-3 and TRBJ2-1, with 9 bases fitting TRBD1. Germline V CDR1 and CDR2: SGHTA, FQGTGA. This CDR3 comprises 14 residues. V shed 5 bases and J 9 bases; nucleotides not matched to a gene: 8. DNA of the CDR3: TGTGCCAGCAGCCCGGCCGGGACAGGGAGTGAGCAGTTCTTC. It translates to CASSPAGTGSEQFF.

The gene calls are TRBV24-1 and TRBJ2-1, with TRBD2 matching 11 bases. Germline V lookup: CDR1 KGHDR, CDR2 SFDVKD. With 4 bases clipped from V and 5 bases from J, the junction kept 6 bases outside the gene matches. The CDR3 is 16 amino acids. Here the CDR3 reads CATSDNSGRADNEQFF. The CDR3 coding sequence is TGTGCCACCAGTGACAATAGCGGGAGGGCAGACAATGAGCAGTTCTTC.

Written as DNA, the CDR3 is TGTGCCAGCAGCTTATGGGTCAATGGGCCGCCCTACGAGCAGTACTTC. Translated: CASSLWVNGPPYEQYF. The rearrangement uses TRBV7-8 and TRBJ2-7; D is uncertain. Germline V lookup: CDR1 SGHVS, CDR2 FQNEAQ. Trimming removed 2 bases at V and 2 bases at J, with 16 bases between. The CDR3 has 16 residues. Drawing the rest from reference TRBV7-8 and TRBJ2-7, the complete variable domain is GAGVSQSPRYKVAKRGQDVALRCDPISGHVSLFWYQQALGQGPEFLTYFQNEAQLDKSGLPSDRFFAERPEGSVSTLKIQRTQQEDSAVYLCASSLWVNGPPYEQYFGPGTRLTVT.

This clone turned up a few times. This rearrangement joins TRBV11-2 to TRBJ2-3; TRBD1 is a possible D gene (5 bases). With 0 bases removed from V and 9 bases from J, the gap between germline ends came to 16 bases. The CDR3 has 15 amino acids. CDR1 SGHAT and CDR2 FQNNGV come from the germline V gene. This CDR3 reads CASSLDPPGLGTQYF. The CDR3, as DNA: TGTGCCAGCAGCTTAGATCCCCCAGGGTTGGGGACGCAGTATTTT.

This clone was seen a handful of times. The chain carries TRBV7-9 and TRBJ1-1; the D is unclear. Germline V gene data show CDR1 as SEHNR and CDR2 as FQNEAQ (reference sequence). The V end was cut by 5 bases, the J end by 3 bases, with 4 bases between. The CDR3 length is 11 residues. The CDR3 loop reads CASSTYTEAFF. CDR3 nucleotide sequence: TGTGCCAGCAGCACTTACACTGAAGCTTTCTTT.

This clone was counted between two and nine times. The chain combines TRBV4-1 with TRBJ2-2; the match to TRBD2 covers 7 bases. The trim removed 0 bases at V and 0 bases at J, leaving 1 base unmatched. Germline CDR1 reads MGHRA; CDR2 reads YSYEKL. The CDR3 loop spans 16 amino acids. DNA for the CDR3: TGCGCCAGCAGCCAAGATGCGGGAGCGAACACCGGGGAGCTGTTTTTT. Amino acids: CASSQDAGANTGELFF.

The rearrangement uses TRBV28 and TRBJ1-5; D is uncertain. This CDR3 region has 15 residues. The germline V gene has CDR1 MDHEN and CDR2 SYDVKM. The ends were cut back, 3 bases at V and 6 bases at J, with 15 bases in the middle. CDR3 loop: CASSFLGGLSQPQHF. CDR3 bases: TGTGCCAGCAGTTTTCTAGGCGGATTGAGTCAGCCCCAGCATTTT.

The genes are TRBV4-1 and TRBJ2-5, with TRBD2 identical over 10 bases. CDR3 length equals 15 residues. V was clipped by 5 bases and J by 4 bases; unmatched bases: 7. Per germline, CDR1 MGHRA and CDR2 YSYEKL. The CDR3 nucleotides are TGCGCCAGCAGCTTCAGCGGGGGGGCCCGAGAGACCCAGTACTTC. Amino acids: CASSFSGGARETQYF.

Here the CDR3 reads CASSQQGPITEAFF. The DNA of the CDR3 is TGTGCCAGCAGTCAACAGGGACCGATCACTGAAGCTTTCTTT. The chain couples TRBV6-2 or TRBV6-3 to TRBJ1-1, with a possible D match to TRBD1 (6 bases). Trimming took off 5 bases at V and 4 bases at J, with 14 bases between the two ends. Germline CDR1 and CDR2: MNHEY and SVGEGT. The CDR3 spans 14 residues.

The chain employs TRBV5-1 and TRBJ1-6; possibly TRBD1 for D (5 bases). V lost 4 bases, J lost 14 bases, and 13 bases lay in between. The CDR3 is made up of 12 amino acids. CDR1 is SGHRS and CDR2 is YFSETQ in the germline V gene. The CDR3 region has the DNA TGCGCCAGCAGCGCCGGGGGACCGGCCCTCCACTTT. This codes for CASSAGGPALHF.

J is TRBJ2-1 and V is TRBV9; 8 nucleotides agree with TRBD2. Germline V gene lookup returns CDR1 SGDLS and CDR2 YYNGEE. V was clipped by 4 bases and J by 8 bases; unmatched bases: 11. The CDR3 contains 15 residues. CDR3 sequence (DNA): TGTGCCAGCAGCACCCAAGCGGGAGTGACGGATGAGCAGTTCTTC. As protein: CASSTQAGVTDEQFF.

V usage is TRBV5-8 and J usage is TRBJ1-2; D is unresolved. The V end lost 4 bases, the J end lost 5 bases, and 12 bases lay between the germline ends. The CDR3 totals 13 residues. Germline V gene sequence: CDR1 SGHTS, CDR2 YDEGEE. CDR3 DNA sequence: TGTGCCAGCAGCCCTCTCAATGCATATGGCTACACCTTC. The encoded protein is CASSPLNAYGYTF.

V usage is TRBV5-5 and J usage is TRBJ2-6; no firm D call. Trimming took 2 bases from V and 4 from J, leaving 13 bases between them. Germline V gene data show CDR1 as SGHKS and CDR2 as YYEKEE (reference sequence). CDR3 size: 16 residues. CDR3 amino acids: CASSLIGQLGANVLTF. As DNA, the CDR3 is TGTGCCAGCAGCTTAATCGGGCAGCTCGGGGCCAACGTCCTGACTTTC.

This clone was found a few times. The chain links TRBV3-1 (or the pseudogene TRBV3-2) to TRBJ2-2, with D unresolved. V lost 5 bases to trimming and J lost 4 bases, with 5 bases between them. Germline assignment: CDR1 LGHDT and CDR2 YNNKEL (reference sequence). The CDR3 sequence is 12 residues long. The DNA of the CDR3 is TGTGCCAGCAGCTGGAGCACCGGGGAGCTGTTTTTT. Translating gives CASSWSTGELFF.

V is TRBV11-2 and J is TRBJ1-2; D not resolved. The CDR3 has 14 residues. The V gene's germline CDR1 is SGHAT and CDR2 FQNNGV. V was pared by 6 bases and J by 4 bases, with 15 bases between. The CDR3 sequence is CASRETSSFYGYTF. In DNA, the CDR3 is TGTGCCAGCAGGGAGACATCTTCCTTCTATGGCTACACCTTC.

In this sample, this clone turned up once. The J gene is TRBJ1-1, the V gene TRBV2; maybe TRBD1 (5 bases). CDR3 size: 12 residues. Germline V CDR1 and CDR2: SNHLY, FYNNEI. Trimming shortened V by 6 bases and J by 10 bases, and 15 bases separated the two germline ends. CDR3 nucleotide sequence: TGTGCCAGCAGGGGGGAGACTCCAGGAGCTTTCTTT. This encodes CASRGETPGAFF. Full variable domain (missing parts from reference TRBV2 and TRBJ1-1): EPEVTQTPSHQVTQMGQEVILRCVPISNHLYFYWYRQILGQKVEFLVSFYNNEISEKSEIFDDQFSVERPDGSNFTLKIRSTKLEDSAMYFCASRGETPGAFFGQGTRLTVV.

V gene TRBV5-6 combines with J gene TRBJ2-7; tentative D call: TRBD2 (5 bases). CDR1 and CDR2 from the germline V gene are SGHDT and YYEEEE. Trimming took 2 bases from V and 5 from J, leaving 14 bases between them. This CDR3 is built from 14 residues. The CDR3 reads CASSFLVAGDEQYF. DNA of the CDR3: TGTGCCAGCAGCTTCCTAGTAGCCGGGGACGAGCAGTACTTC.

In DNA form, the CDR3 reads TGTGCCAGCAGCTTAGATCGGGGACAGGGGCAGCCCCAGCATTTT. Translating it yields CASSLDRGQGQPQHF. This sequence joins TRBV7-2 and TRBJ1-5, with 10 bases aligning to TRBD1. Losses at the gene ends were 1 base for V and 7 bases for J; bases not matched to a gene: 4. Germline V gene data show CDR1 as SGHTA and CDR2 as FQGNSA. The CDR3 covers 15 residues.

The CDR3 bases are TGTGCCAGCAGCTCGGGGGGGGCGGATGAGCAGTTCTTC. Translated, it gives CASSSGGADEQFF. V and J are TRBV7-9 and TRBJ2-1, with 8 nucleotides matching TRBD2. The CDR3 length is 13 residues. Per germline, CDR1 SEHNR and CDR2 FQNEAQ (reference sequence). V dropped 4 bases and J dropped 8; count of bases not matched to a gene: 4.

This rearrangement joins TRBV28 to TRBJ2-6; tentative D call: TRBD1 (7 bases). This CDR3 region has 17 residues. Germline V gives CDR1 MDHEN, CDR2 SYDVKM. Deletions cut 9 bases from V and 0 bases from J, with 18 bases between. The chain's CDR3 is CASGQGGKPSGANVLTF. In nucleotides, the CDR3 is TGTGCCAGTGGGCAGGGGGGCAAACCCTCTGGGGCCAACGTCCTGACTTTC.

The chain carries TRBV4-2 and TRBJ2-7; no clear D. CDR1 is LGHNA, CDR2 YNFKEQ, per germline. Trimming stripped 4 bases from V and 0 bases from J, with 10 bases between. The CDR3 runs to 14 residues. CDR3 nucleotides: TGTGCCAGCAGCCGGGCCATTAACTCCTACGAGCAGTACTTC. Translated, it gives CASSRAINSYEQYF.

The CDR3 loop is CASSPQSGELFF. The DNA for the CDR3 is TGTGCCAGCAGTCCCCAGTCCGGGGAGCTGTTTTTT. J is TRBJ2-2 and V is TRBV6-5; D not certain. Germline V CDR1 and CDR2: MNHEY, SVGAGI. There are 12 residues in the CDR3. V lost 5 bases and J lost 6, with 7 bases in between.

The chain links TRBV19 to TRBJ2-2, with a weak D call TRBD2 (6 bases). The CDR3 consists of 15 residues. The V gene lost 8 bases and the J gene lost 1 base, with 14 bases spanning the gap. Per the germline V gene, CDR1 is LNHDA and CDR2 is SQIVND (reference sequence). The CDR3 DNA sequence: TGTGCCAGTCGTCGGGACGGGGGGAACACCGGGGAGCTGTTTTTT. It specifies CASRRDGGNTGELFF.